The 25 T cell receptor beta chains reported below all come from one sample, sequenced in a study of early T cells in non-severe SARS-CoV-2 infection. TCRdb used MiXCR to reprocess the 5' RACE reads, holding one entry per CDR3 protein. The sample shows tens of thousands of distinct CDR3 sequences, approximately 6.2% of them seen only once. The source material was whole blood. The receptors come from an adult who was a healthcare worker with PCR-confirmed SARS-CoV-2 infection or an uninfected control (not recorded which).

J is TRBJ1-2 and V is TRBV6-2 or TRBV6-3; tentative D call: TRBD1 (5 bases). The CDR3 spans 14 residues. Looked up from germline, CDR1 is MNHEY and CDR2 is SVGEGT. Between the trimmed V and J ends, which lost 5 bases and 7 bases, there was a span of 17 bases. CDR3 protein: CASSTGPPGGGYTF. As DNA, the CDR3 is TGTGCCAGCAGTACGGGACCACCCGGAGGTGGCTACACCTTC.

This clonotype was found many times. The chain is built from TRBV12-3 or TRBV12-4 and TRBJ1-1; 9 bases agree with TRBD1. The CDR3 length is 13 residues. Trimming removed 5 bases from V and 6 bases from J; junction bases left unmatched: 4. DNA of the CDR3: TGTGCCAGCAGTCCGGGACAGGGCGCTGAAGCTTTCTTT. Translation: CASSPGQGAEAFF.

This clonotype was observed at least ten times. The CDR3 protein is CASSQVTGSIPEQYF. The CDR3, as DNA: TGCGCCAGCAGCCAAGTTACAGGGTCCATCCCCGAGCAGTACTTC. V gene TRBV4-1 combines with J gene TRBJ2-7; TRBD1 might be the D (6 bases). The CDR3 loop spans 15 amino acids. V lost 1 base to trimming and J lost 6 bases, with 16 bases between them. The germline CDR1 and CDR2 sequences are MGHRA and YSYEKL.

This clonotype was counted ten times or more. V is TRBV18 and J is TRBJ2-1; perhaps TRBD1 as D (5 bases). There are 13 residues in the CDR3. V shed 2 bases and J shed 4 bases, with 6 bases lying between them. Looked up from germline, CDR1 is KGHSH and CDR2 is LQKENI. CDR3 nucleotides: TGTGCCAGCTCACCAGGACAATACAATGAGCAGTTCTTC. Translation: CASSPGQYNEQFF.

The chain links TRBV11-2 to TRBJ2-7; tentative D call: TRBD1 (5 bases). The germline V and J ends were trimmed by 8 bases and 5 bases, with 16 bases remaining between them. Germline assignment: CDR1 SGHAT and CDR2 FQNNGV. This CDR3 region has 13 residues. In DNA form, the CDR3 reads TGTGCCAGCGTAGCAGGGATTCTCGACGAGCAGTACTTC. Translating it yields CASVAGILDEQYF.

This clonotype came up a few times. The rearrangement uses TRBV7-3 and TRBJ1-1, with a tentative D call TRBD1 (6 bases). V was cut by 2 bases and J by 0 bases, with 7 bases left in between. The CDR3 runs to 14 residues. The germline V gene has CDR1 SGHTA and CDR2 FQGTGA. CDR3 amino acids: CASSLQGLNTEAFF. The CDR3 DNA reads as TGTGCCAGCAGCTTACAGGGGCTGAACACTGAAGCTTTCTTT.

The chain is built from TRBV12-5 and TRBJ1-1; the D is unclear. V lost 6 bases and J lost 0, with 11 bases in between. This CDR3 has 14 amino acids. Germline CDR1 reads LGHNT; CDR2 reads FRNRAP. CDR3 sequence: CASGLDEMNTEAFF. CDR3 DNA: TGTGCTAGTGGCTTAGATGAGATGAACACTGAAGCTTTCTTT.

The chain recombines TRBV5-4 with TRBJ1-4, with D tentatively TRBD1 (6 bases). The germline CDR1 and CDR2 sequences are SGHNT and YYREEE (reference sequence). Trimming took 2 bases from V and 6 from J, leaving 11 bases between them. The CDR3 spans 14 residues. The CDR3 is CASSLQGKDEKLFF. The DNA for the CDR3 is TGTGCCAGCAGCTTACAGGGAAAGGATGAAAAACTGTTTTTT.

This clonotype came up a few times. The chain uses TRBV5-1 and TRBJ1-2, with D tentatively TRBD1 (6 bases). Trimming removed 3 bases from V and 3 bases from J, with 12 bases in between. CDR3 length: 14 amino acids. Germline lookup yields CDR1 SGHRS and CDR2 YFSETQ. The CDR3 sequence: CASSSLRGDYGYTF. The CDR3 DNA is TGCGCCAGCAGCTCTCTCAGGGGAGACTATGGCTACACCTTC.

This clonotype has a count of ten or more. V is TRBV27 and J is TRBJ2-7; 9 bases agree with TRBD1. Germline loops: CDR1 MNHEY, CDR2 SMNVEV (reference sequence). The CDR3 spans 15 residues. The V gene end was trimmed by 4 bases and the J gene end by 0 bases; junction bases not matched to a gene: 4. Written as DNA, the CDR3 is TGTGCCAGCAGTTGGACAGGGGTTGACTCCTACGAGCAGTACTTC. Protein sequence: CASSWTGVDSYEQYF.

This clonotype was seen ten or more times. This sequence joins TRBV7-6 and TRBJ2-3, with TRBD2 identical over 11 bases. CDR3 size: 17 residues. V was clipped by 5 bases and J by 0 bases; unmatched bases: 7. Looked up from germline, CDR1 is SGHVS and CDR2 is FNYEAQ. Here the CDR3 DNA reads TGTGCCAGCAGCCCTGGGACTAGCGGAATCAGCACAGATACGCAGTATTTT. Encoded protein: CASSPGTSGISTDTQYF.

This sequence joins TRBV11-2 and TRBJ2-1; no clear D gene. Between the trimmed V and J ends, which lost 6 bases and 8 bases, there was a span of 8 bases. The length of the CDR3 is 11 residues. Germline CDR1 SGHAT, CDR2 FQNNGV. This chain's CDR3 is CASRSFHEQFF. Here the CDR3 DNA reads TGTGCCAGCAGGTCCTTCCATGAGCAGTTCTTC. The full variable domain, its missing parts supplied by reference TRBV11-2 and TRBJ2-1, is EAGVAQSPRYKIIEKRQSVAFWCNPISGHATLYWYQQILGQGPKLLIQFQNNGVVDDSQLPKDRFSAERLKGVDSTLKIQPAKLEDSAVYLCASRSFHEQFFGPGTRLTVL.

The V call is TRBV7-2, the J call TRBJ1-1, with 11 nucleotides matching TRBD1. Germline CDR1 reads SGHTA; CDR2 reads FQGNSA. The CDR3 covers 14 residues. The ends lost 5 bases at V and 5 bases at J; junction bases unmatched: 4. CDR3 DNA: TGTGCCAGCAGCCCAGGACAGGGGGCAACTGAAGCTTTCTTT. Translating gives CASSPGQGATEAFF.

This clonotype was observed a handful of times. V usage is TRBV18 and J usage is TRBJ1-1, with 7 positions matching TRBD1. The V and J ends lost 4 bases and 6 bases, in that order; junction bases with no gene match: 8. This CDR3 spans 14 amino acids. Per the germline V gene, CDR1 is KGHSH and CDR2 is LQKENI. CDR3 coding DNA: TGTGCCAGCTCACGCCTGGAAGGGGGCCCTGAAGCTTTCTTT. Translation gives CASSRLEGGPEAFF. Full variable domain (rest looked up from reference TRBV18 and TRBJ1-1): NAGVMQNPRHLVRRRGQEARLRCSPMKGHSHVYWYRQLPEEGLKFMVYLQKENIIDESGMPKERFSAEFPKEGPSILRIQQVVRGDSAAYFCASSRLEGGPEAFFGQGTRLTVV.

This clonotype was counted a few times. J is TRBJ2-2 and V is TRBV4-3, with 11 positions matching TRBD2. There are 19 residues in the CDR3. V shed 0 bases, J shed 6 bases, and the junction held 12 bases outside the gene matches. The germline V gene encodes CDR1 LGHNA and CDR2 YSLEER. The CDR3 coding sequence is TGCGCCAGCAGCCAAGATATAACACTTAGCGGGGGGGCCGCCGGGGAGCTGTTTTTT. Translation: CASSQDITLSGGAAGELFF.

This clonotype came up once. A read error may explain this, as a much larger clone is one base away. The chain is built from TRBV5-1 and TRBJ2-5; D is perhaps TRBD1 (6 bases). Germline V gives CDR1 SGHRS, CDR2 YFSETQ. The CDR3 has 14 residues. Between the trimmed V and J ends, which lost 0 bases and 4 bases, there was a span of 10 bases. CDR3 in amino acids: CASSLAQGRETQYF. In DNA, the CDR3 is TGCGCCAGCAGCTTGGCCCAGGGGCGAGAGACCCAGTACTTC.

This sequence joins TRBV24-1 and TRBJ2-5; TRBD2 matches at 9 bases. V shed 4 bases and J 0 bases; nucleotides not matched to a gene: 2. Per the germline V gene, CDR1 is KGHDR and CDR2 is SFDVKD. The CDR3 is 15 amino acids. The CDR3 is CATSELAGDQETQYF. The CDR3, as DNA: TGTGCCACCAGTGAGTTAGCGGGGGACCAAGAGACCCAGTACTTC.

The V and J genes are TRBV6-2 or TRBV6-3 and TRBJ2-1; TRBD2 matches at 7 bases. V was pared by 8 bases and J by 2 bases, with 12 bases of the junction left unmatched. Germline V gene lookup returns CDR1 MNHEY and CDR2 SVGEGT. This CDR3 is built from 16 residues. CDR3 in amino acids: CASSRRGRGTYNEQFF. The CDR3 coding sequence is TGTGCCAGCTCCCGACGTGGGCGGGGGACCTACAATGAGCAGTTCTTC.

The V call is TRBV6-4, the J call TRBJ2-3, with TRBD2 identical over 11 bases. The germline V gene encodes CDR1 MRHNA and CDR2 SNTAGT. Germline trimming cut 0 bases from V and 8 bases from J; bases unmatched to any gene: 4. The CDR3 runs 15 residues. The CDR3 reads CASSDSRLAGGTQYF. DNA of the CDR3: TGTGCCAGCAGTGACTCGAGGCTAGCGGGGGGTACGCAGTATTTT.

This clonotype has ten or more counts. The V call is TRBV2, the J call TRBJ2-1, with D perhaps given as TRBD1 or TRBD2 (5 bases each). Germline CDR1 and CDR2: SNHLY and FYNNEI. The V end was cut by 4 bases, the J end by 5 bases, with 15 bases between. This CDR3 has 15 residues. The CDR3 protein is CASSAQNGAHNEQFF. DNA for the CDR3: TGTGCCAGCAGTGCACAAAACGGGGCCCACAATGAGCAGTTCTTC. Full variable domain (outside the CDR3, taken from reference TRBV2 and TRBJ2-1): EPEVTQTPSHQVTQMGQEVILRCVPISNHLYFYWYRQILGQKVEFLVSFYNNEISEKSEIFDDQFSVERPDGSNFTLKIRSTKLEDSAMYFCASSAQNGAHNEQFFGPGTRLTVL.

This clonotype has at least ten counts. This chain links TRBV6-1 with TRBJ2-3; D unresolved. Germline-derived CDR1 and CDR2 are MNHNS and SASEGT. The germline V and J ends were trimmed by 2 bases and 5 bases, with 14 bases remaining between them. The CDR3 consists of 15 residues. CDR3 nucleotide sequence: TGTGCCAGCAGTGAACAGCTCGGTAGGCAAGATACGCAGTATTTT. Translation: CASSEQLGRQDTQYF.

The genes are TRBV5-1 and TRBJ2-1, with 8 positions matching TRBD2. Per the germline V gene, CDR1 is SGHRS and CDR2 is YFSETQ. The CDR3 contains 15 residues. After removal of 1 base from V and 9 bases from J, the junction contained 9 bases not matched to a gene. CDR3 DNA: TGCGCCAGCAGCTTGATAGGGGCCCGGGAGGGTGAGCAGTTCTTC. Protein product: CASSLIGAREGEQFF.

The V gene is TRBV7-9, the J gene TRBJ2-1; TRBD2 aligns across 8 bases. Germline V gene lookup returns CDR1 SEHNR and CDR2 FQNEAQ (reference sequence). CDR3 size: 11 residues. The junction had 3 bases not matched to a gene; V was cut back by 7 bases and J by 10 bases. The CDR3 spells CASTTSEEQFF. CDR3 nucleotide sequence: TGTGCCAGCACGACTAGCGAGGAGCAGTTCTTC.

In this sample, this clonotype turned up many times. This chain links TRBV7-6 with TRBJ2-7; a weak D match, TRBD2 (6 bases). This CDR3 spans 12 amino acids. Germline V gives CDR1 SGHVS, CDR2 FNYEAQ. Trimming cost V 4 bases and J 6 bases, with 10 bases left between them. CDR3: CASSSREIEQYF. The CDR3 nucleotides read TGTGCCAGCAGCTCCCGGGAGATCGAGCAGTACTTC.

The V and J genes are TRBV6-5 and TRBJ2-1; TRBD2 matches 7 bases. Per germline, CDR1 MNHEY and CDR2 SVGAGI. The CDR3 sequence is 17 residues long. J gave up 10 bases and V 6 bases, and 21 bases lay outside the gene matches. The CDR3 region has the DNA TGTGCCAGCAGGACTCGACTAGCTGGGACGGCACGCGGAGAGCAGTTCTTC. Protein: CASRTRLAGTARGEQFF.